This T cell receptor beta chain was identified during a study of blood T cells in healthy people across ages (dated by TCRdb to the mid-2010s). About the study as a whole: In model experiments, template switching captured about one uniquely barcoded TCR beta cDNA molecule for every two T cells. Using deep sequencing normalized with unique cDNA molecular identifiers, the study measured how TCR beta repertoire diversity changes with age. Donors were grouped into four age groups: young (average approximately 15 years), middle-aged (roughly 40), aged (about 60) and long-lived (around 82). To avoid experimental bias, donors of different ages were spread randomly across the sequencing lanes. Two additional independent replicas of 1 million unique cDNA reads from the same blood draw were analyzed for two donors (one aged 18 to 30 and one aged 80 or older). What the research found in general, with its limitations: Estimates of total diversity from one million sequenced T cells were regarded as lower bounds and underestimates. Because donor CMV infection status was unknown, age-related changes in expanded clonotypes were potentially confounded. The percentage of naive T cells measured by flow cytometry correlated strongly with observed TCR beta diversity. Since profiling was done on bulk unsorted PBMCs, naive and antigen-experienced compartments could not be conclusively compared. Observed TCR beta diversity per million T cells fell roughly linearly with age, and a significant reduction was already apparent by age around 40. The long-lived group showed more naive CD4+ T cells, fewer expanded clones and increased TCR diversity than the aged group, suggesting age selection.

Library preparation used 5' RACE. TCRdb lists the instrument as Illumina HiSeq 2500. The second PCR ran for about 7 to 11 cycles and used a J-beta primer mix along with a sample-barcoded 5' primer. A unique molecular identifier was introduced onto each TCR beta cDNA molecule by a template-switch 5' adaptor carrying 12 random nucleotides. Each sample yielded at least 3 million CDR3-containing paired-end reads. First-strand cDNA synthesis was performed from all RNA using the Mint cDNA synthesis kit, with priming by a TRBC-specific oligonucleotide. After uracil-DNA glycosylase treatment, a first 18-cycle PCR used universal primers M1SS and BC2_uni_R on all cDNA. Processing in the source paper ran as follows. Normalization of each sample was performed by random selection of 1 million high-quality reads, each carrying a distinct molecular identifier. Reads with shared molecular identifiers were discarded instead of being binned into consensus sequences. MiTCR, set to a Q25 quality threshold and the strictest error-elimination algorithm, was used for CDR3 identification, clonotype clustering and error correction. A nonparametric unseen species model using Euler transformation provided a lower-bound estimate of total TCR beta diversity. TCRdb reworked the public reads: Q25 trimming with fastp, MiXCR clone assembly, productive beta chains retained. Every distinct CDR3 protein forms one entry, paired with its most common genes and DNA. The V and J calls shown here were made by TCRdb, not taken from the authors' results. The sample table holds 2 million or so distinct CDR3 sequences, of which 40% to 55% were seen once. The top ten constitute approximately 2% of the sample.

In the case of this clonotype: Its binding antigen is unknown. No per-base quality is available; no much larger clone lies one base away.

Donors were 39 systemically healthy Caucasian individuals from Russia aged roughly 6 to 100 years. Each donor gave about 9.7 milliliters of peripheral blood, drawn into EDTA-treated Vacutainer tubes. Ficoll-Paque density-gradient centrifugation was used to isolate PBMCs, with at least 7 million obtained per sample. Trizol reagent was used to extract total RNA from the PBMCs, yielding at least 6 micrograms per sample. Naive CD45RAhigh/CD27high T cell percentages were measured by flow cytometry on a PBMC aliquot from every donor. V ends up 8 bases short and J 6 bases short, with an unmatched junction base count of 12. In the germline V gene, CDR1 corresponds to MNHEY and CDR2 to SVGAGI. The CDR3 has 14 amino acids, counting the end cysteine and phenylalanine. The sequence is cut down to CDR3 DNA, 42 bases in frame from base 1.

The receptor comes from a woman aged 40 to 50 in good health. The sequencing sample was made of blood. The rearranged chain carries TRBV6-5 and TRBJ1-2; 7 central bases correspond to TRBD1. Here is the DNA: TGTGCCAGCTTCTCGACAGGGCCACTGGATGGCTACACCTTC. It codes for CASFSTGPLDGYTF.